The next 23 T cell receptor beta chains were all read from a single sample in a study of T cell repertoires in cytomegalovirus infection. TCRdb used MiXCR to reprocess the reads, holding one entry per CDR3 protein. The sample lists roughly 130,000 distinct CDR3 sequences; roughly 9% were seen once. Sequenced: PBMCs. The receptor source for this set is a human donor in good health (CMV status not recorded). Some clones in this sample may be carry-over from other donors' samples.

The chain is built from TRBV20-1 and TRBJ2-1, with D maybe TRBD1 (6 bases). Germline V gives CDR1 DFQATT, CDR2 SNEGSKA (reference sequence). Trimming stripped 6 bases from V and 3 bases from J, with 15 bases between. This CDR3 has 14 residues. Written as DNA, the CDR3 is TGCAGTGCCAAGAAAGGGGGAGACTACAATGAGCAGTTCTTC. Protein sequence: CSAKKGGDYNEQFF.

This clonotype occurred many times. This sequence joins TRBV7-3 and TRBJ1-1; no clear D gene. The CDR3 runs 10 residues. V lost 5 bases and J 7 bases, leaving 5 bases between the germline ends. Germline V gives CDR1 SGHTA, CDR2 FQGTGA. This chain's CDR3 is CASSMIEAFF. The CDR3 region has the DNA TGTGCCAGCAGCATGATTGAAGCTTTCTTT.

This clonotype was seen only a few times. The chain has TRBV20-1 and TRBJ2-1; 8 nucleotides match TRBD1. Germline V gene sequence: CDR1 DFQATT, CDR2 SNEGSKA (reference sequence). The CDR3 length is 16 residues. V lost 2 bases and J lost 7; bases outside the gene matches: 13. The CDR3 region has the DNA TGCAGTGCTAGATCCGACCAGGCAGGGGGCCGGAATGAGCAGTTCTTC. Its protein is CSARSDQAGGRNEQFF.

This clonotype was counted many times. The rearrangement uses TRBV15 and TRBJ1-2; D unclear. Germline V gene lookup returns CDR1 LNHNV and CDR2 YYDKDF (reference sequence). This CDR3 is built from 14 residues. V was shortened by 1 base and J by 4 bases, with 10 bases between the two germline ends. CDR3: CATSRGAAFYGYTF. Here the CDR3 DNA reads TGTGCCACCAGCAGAGGGGCAGCGTTCTATGGCTACACCTTC.

The sample holds a few counts of this clonotype. The chain couples TRBV15 to TRBJ1-4; D gene uncertain. CDR1 and CDR2 from the germline V gene are LNHNV and YYDKDF (reference sequence). V lost 0 bases and J 7 bases, leaving 3 bases between the germline ends. The CDR3 covers 12 residues. CDR3 amino acids: CATSRDLEKLFF. The CDR3 nucleotides read TGTGCCACCAGCAGAGATCTTGAAAAACTGTTTTTT.

This clonotype turned up a few times. The V and J genes are TRBV19 and TRBJ2-5; D is possibly TRBD2 (5 bases). V lost 2 bases to trimming and J lost 1 base, with 11 bases between them. The CDR3 spans 15 residues. Per germline, CDR1 LNHDA and CDR2 SQIVND (reference sequence). CDR3 sequence reads: CASSIRGGAQETQYF. In DNA, the CDR3 is TGTGCCAGTAGTATAAGAGGAGGAGCCCAAGAGACCCAGTACTTC.

At least ten counts were recorded for this clonotype. The chain carries TRBV28 and TRBJ2-1; 12 bases are shared with TRBD1. V dropped 6 bases and J dropped 7; count of bases not matched to a gene: 4. This CDR3 is built from 14 residues. Germline V gene data show CDR1 as MDHEN and CDR2 as SYDVKM. CDR3 protein: CASSGTGGGNEQFF. The CDR3 coding sequence is TGTGCCAGCAGCGGGACAGGGGGCGGGAATGAGCAGTTCTTC.

This clonotype occurred many times. The chain is built from TRBV7-9 and TRBJ2-3, with D maybe TRBD1 (5 bases). This CDR3 region has 13 residues. Germline CDR1 reads SEHNR; CDR2 reads FQNEAQ (reference sequence). Trimming took 2 bases from V and 4 from J, leaving 7 bases between them. DNA of the CDR3: TGTGCCAGCAGCTTATGGGGCGCAGATACGCAGTATTTT. Its protein is CASSLWGADTQYF.

The chain employs TRBV20-1 and TRBJ2-3; D is perhaps TRBD2 (5 bases). Germline CDR1 reads DFQATT; CDR2 reads SNEGSKA (reference sequence). The length of the CDR3 is 12 residues. Between the trimmed V and J ends, which lost 4 bases and 1 base, there was a span of 6 bases. The CDR3 coding sequence is TGCAGTGCTAAAGCGGGCACAGATACGCAGTATTTT. As protein: CSAKAGTDTQYF.

This clonotype was counted many times. This chain uses TRBV29-1 with TRBJ1-4; 8 bases map to TRBD1. V lost 7 bases, J lost 8 bases, and 9 bases stayed unmatched. The CDR3 consists of 13 residues. Germline V gene sequence: CDR1 SQVTM, CDR2 ANQGSEA. CDR3 in DNA: TGCAGCGCCACTACCTGGGACAGGGAAAAACTGTTTTTT. Protein sequence: CSATTWDREKLFF.

This clonotype was picked up many times. V and J are TRBV11-2 and TRBJ1-1; D call uncertain. V lost 1 base, J lost 11 bases, and 23 bases lay in between. The length of the CDR3 is 16 residues. Germline lookup yields CDR1 SGHAT and CDR2 FQNNGV. The CDR3 spells CASSLVSDSTRRNAFF. CDR3 coding DNA: TGTGCCAGCAGCTTAGTCTCGGACTCTACCCGTCGAAATGCTTTCTTT.

The V call is TRBV14, the J call TRBJ1-2, with D maybe TRBD1 (5 bases). Trimming pared 1 base from V and 8 bases from J, leaving 14 bases between. This CDR3 is 14 amino acids long. The germline gives CDR1 SGHDN, CDR2 FVKESK. The CDR3 reads CASSQGVPGGGYTF. CDR3 DNA sequence: TGTGCCAGCAGCCAAGGAGTCCCCGGGGGAGGCTACACCTTC.

To note about this clonotype: Being one base from a much bigger clone, this may be a read error. This chain joins TRBV28 and TRBJ1-1; no clear D. This CDR3 comprises 12 residues. Trimming removed 7 bases at V and 10 bases at J, with 16 bases between. The germline V gene encodes CDR1 MDHEN and CDR2 SYDVKM. Here the CDR3 DNA reads TGTGCCAGCATTACTTGGACGCGGGGAGCTTTCTTT. Translated: CASITWTRGAFF.

Many counts were recorded for this clonotype. The chain joins TRBV24-1 to TRBJ2-6; possibly TRBD1 or TRBD2 for D (5 bases each). This CDR3 is built from 15 residues. V was cut by 4 bases and J by 4 bases, with 10 bases left in between. The V gene's germline CDR1 is KGHDR and CDR2 SFDVKD. The CDR3 nucleotides read TGTGCCACCAGTGACTCGGGACGGGGGGCCAACGTCCTGACTTTC. Its translation is CATSDSGRGANVLTF.

This clonotype was counted a few times. This sequence joins TRBV29-1 and TRBJ2-7; D ambiguous. CDR1 and CDR2 (germline): SQVTM, ANQGSEA. Trimming cost V 6 bases and J 0 bases, with 9 bases left between them. The CDR3 covers 12 residues. In DNA, the CDR3 is TGCAGCGTCCTCGGCCTCTCCTACGAGCAGTACTTC. Protein: CSVLGLSYEQYF.

This clonotype was counted ten times or more. The chain recombines TRBV12-3 or TRBV12-4 with TRBJ2-7, with 7 bases lining up with TRBD1. Trimming removed 5 bases from V and 3 bases from J; junction bases left unmatched: 7. The CDR3 has 14 amino acids. Written as DNA, the CDR3 is TGTGCCAGCAGTCTCACGGGACAGAGCTACGAGCAGTACTTC. This gives the protein CASSLTGQSYEQYF.

The sample holds many counts of this clonotype. The J gene is TRBJ2-2, the V gene TRBV20-1; D is undetermined. There are 13 residues in the CDR3. Germline lookup yields CDR1 DFQATT and CDR2 SNEGSKA (reference sequence). The V end was cut by 0 bases, the J end by 6 bases, with 8 bases between. The CDR3 coding sequence is TGCAGTGCTAGAGATCTTTGGGCCGGGGAGCTGTTTTTT. Its protein is CSARDLWAGELFF.

Many counts were recorded for this clonotype. The genes are TRBV20-1 and TRBJ2-3; TRBD1 agrees at 7 bases. This CDR3 comprises 15 residues. Per the germline V gene, CDR1 is DFQATT and CDR2 is SNEGSKA (reference sequence). Trimming at V came to 6 bases and at J to 2 bases, leaving 11 bases not matched to a gene. The CDR3 sequence: CSALPGQKITDTQYF. The CDR3 DNA is TGCAGTGCGCTTCCGGGACAGAAAATCACAGATACGCAGTATTTT.

The chain has TRBV20-1 and TRBJ2-1; 8 bases are a match to TRBD2. V lost 6 bases to trimming and J lost 0 bases; unmatched junction nucleotides: 7. From germline, CDR1 is DFQATT and CDR2 SNEGSKA (reference sequence). The CDR3 totals 15 residues. The CDR3 here is CSAEAGGRSYNEQFF. The CDR3 bases are TGCAGTGCAGAGGCGGGGGGCCGCTCCTACAATGAGCAGTTCTTC.

This clonotype was seen at least ten times. The chain has TRBV5-1 and TRBJ1-5; D gene unclear. Germline lookup yields CDR1 SGHRS and CDR2 YFSETQ. Between the trimmed V and J ends, which lost 3 bases and 1 base, there was a span of 5 bases. This CDR3 is 13 amino acids long. The CDR3 sequence: CASSSDSNQPQHF. CDR3 nucleotide sequence: TGCGCCAGCAGCTCTGACAGCAATCAGCCCCAGCATTTT.

This clonotype was detected many times. The chain has TRBV2 and TRBJ1-5; TRBD1 matches 7 bases. CDR1 and CDR2 (germline): SNHLY, FYNNEI. V was clipped by 8 bases and J by 4 bases; unmatched bases: 11. The CDR3 is made up of 15 amino acids. CDR3 nucleotide sequence: TGTGCCAGCCGACGGGGGACAGCGTGGAATCAGCCCCAGCATTTT. It translates to CASRRGTAWNQPQHF. Supplemented by reference TRBV2 and TRBJ1-5, the full variable domain reads EPEVTQTPSHQVTQMGQEVILRCVPISNHLYFYWYRQILGQKVEFLVSFYNNEISEKSEIFDDQFSVERPDGSNFTLKIRSTKLEDSAMYFCASRRGTAWNQPQHFGDGTRLSIL.

This clonotype is labeled medium-sized (0.01 to 0.1%). V gene TRBV28 combines with J gene TRBJ2-7, with no clear D. Trimming removed 8 bases from V and 4 bases from J, with 15 bases in between. Germline V gene data show CDR1 as MDHEN and CDR2 as SYDVKM. The CDR3 runs to 13 residues. The CDR3 DNA follows: TGTGCCAGCCTGGGTCTCAGATCGTACGAGCAGTACTTC. This encodes CASLGLRSYEQYF.

The chain has TRBV2 and TRBJ1-2, with no clear D. Looked up from germline, CDR1 is SNHLY and CDR2 is FYNNEI. The germline V and J ends were trimmed by 4 bases and 4 bases, with 13 bases remaining between them. This CDR3 comprises 14 residues. CDR3 in DNA: TGTGCCAGCAGTGGCGGCGGACTGGGCTATGGCTACACCTTC. Its protein is CASSGGGLGYGYTF.